This note documents a single T cell receptor beta chain sequence. Its target antigen remains unknown. No quality values exist for individual bases; no much larger clone is one base distant. Chronic pancreatitis pancreas tissue came from patients undergoing total pancreatectomy with islet autotransplantation (TPIAT). The chronic pancreatitis patients who were included had no known history of diabetes. For TCRbeta sequencing, genomic DNA was pulled straight from bulk pancreas tissue, skipping any T cell sorting. At two US centers, pancreas tissues from patients and organ donors were collected on a consecutive basis. These data are taken from a study of immune characteristics of hereditary and idiopathic chronic pancreatitis. Looking at the study overall: Local pancreatic immune cells and TCRbeta repertoires were profiled in hereditary and idiopathic chronic pancreatitis and were compared with control organ donor pancreases. TCRbeta sequencing included about five control pancreases, 7 or 8 pancreases with hereditary chronic pancreatitis and about six pancreases with idiopathic chronic pancreatitis. Minimal in vitro experimental manipulation of pancreas-infiltrating T cells was the reason the gDNA-based approach was selected.

Summary of the overall study and its limitations: Compared with controls, both chronic pancreatitis groups had significantly higher TCRbeta repertoire diversity and lower clonality. Patient tissue was available only at the time of TPIAT, so disease duration differences may have influenced immune findings. Among approximately 13 chronic pancreatitis patients, a positive correlation was found between numbers of productive TCR rearrangements and disease severity scores. The study did not include chronic pancreatitis caused by alcohol use. Vbeta-Jbeta gene family usage, including TRBV10, TRBV19, TRBV23 and TRBV5, differed between hereditary and idiopathic chronic pancreatitis.

The CDR3 numbers 18 residues from cysteine through phenylalanine. The DNA shown is the 54-base CDR3, in frame from base 1. The germline V gene yields SGHRS for CDR1 and YFSETQ for CDR2. The germline ends are 14 bases apart after V is trimmed by 0 bases and J by 1 base. Library preparation was by the immunoSEQ multiplex PCR assay. The TCRbeta CDR3 region and neighboring sequences were amplified from pancreatic genomic DNA and then sequenced. The published analysis was carried out like this. Repertoire diversity was measured as a mean normalized Shannon-Wiener index, alongside productive clonality and productive rearrangement counts. Control and chronic pancreatitis repertoire metrics were compared by means of the nonparametric Mann-Whitney U test. Shared clonotypes were defined as CDR3beta sequences with identical amino acid composition and length across subjects. Held by TCRdb, this immuneACCESS table contains in-frame sequences only and omits some clones. Under half of the omission traces to an unresolved V gene where checked; the cause of the rest is unknown. V, J and clone size are taken as reported in that table, and D and trimming were inferred from the DNA itself. Recorded for this sample are just under 6,000 clones; around 75% of them occurred a single time. The top ten hold about 7% of the sample.

This receptor was identified in a human donor with chronic pancreatitis. Source material: pancreas tissue with hereditary chronic pancreatitis. The chain joins TRBV5-1 to TRBJ1-6, and possibly TRBD1, on 6 matching bases. The CDR3 region: CASSLVRSGASYNSPLHF. The bases are TGCGCCAGCAGCTTGGTTCGGTCAGGGGCGTCCTATAATTCACCCCTCCACTTT.